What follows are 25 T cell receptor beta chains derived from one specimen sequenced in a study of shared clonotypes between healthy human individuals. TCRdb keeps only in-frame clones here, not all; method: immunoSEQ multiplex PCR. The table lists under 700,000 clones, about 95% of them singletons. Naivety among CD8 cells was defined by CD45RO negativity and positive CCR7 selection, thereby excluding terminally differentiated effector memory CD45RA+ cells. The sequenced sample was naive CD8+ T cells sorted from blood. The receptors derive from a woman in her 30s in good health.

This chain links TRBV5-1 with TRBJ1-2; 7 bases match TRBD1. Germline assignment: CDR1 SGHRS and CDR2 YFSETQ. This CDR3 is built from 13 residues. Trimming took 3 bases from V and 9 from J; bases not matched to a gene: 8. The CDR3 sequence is CASSSETGTSYTF. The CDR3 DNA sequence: TGCGCCAGCAGCTCTGAGACAGGGACCAGCTACACCTTC.

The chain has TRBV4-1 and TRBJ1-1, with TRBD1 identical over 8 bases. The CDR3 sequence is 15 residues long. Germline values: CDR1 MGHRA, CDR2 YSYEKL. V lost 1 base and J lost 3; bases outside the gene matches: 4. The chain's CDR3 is CASSQGQGADTEAFF. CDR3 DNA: TGCGCCAGCAGCCAAGGGCAGGGGGCGGACACTGAAGCTTTCTTT.

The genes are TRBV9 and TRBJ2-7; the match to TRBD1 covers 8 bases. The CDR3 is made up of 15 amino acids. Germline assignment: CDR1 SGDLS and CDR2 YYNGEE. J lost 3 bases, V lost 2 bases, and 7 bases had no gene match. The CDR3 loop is CASSVGTGGLYEQYF. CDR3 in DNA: TGTGCCAGCAGCGTGGGGACAGGAGGCCTCTACGAGCAGTACTTC.

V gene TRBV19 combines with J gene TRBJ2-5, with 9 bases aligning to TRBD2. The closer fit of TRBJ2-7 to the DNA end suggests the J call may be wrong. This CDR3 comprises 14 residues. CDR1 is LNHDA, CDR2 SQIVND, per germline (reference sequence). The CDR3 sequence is CASSFSGSSYEQYF. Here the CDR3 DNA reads TGTGCCAGTAGTTTTAGCGGGAGCTCCTACGAGCAGTACTTC.

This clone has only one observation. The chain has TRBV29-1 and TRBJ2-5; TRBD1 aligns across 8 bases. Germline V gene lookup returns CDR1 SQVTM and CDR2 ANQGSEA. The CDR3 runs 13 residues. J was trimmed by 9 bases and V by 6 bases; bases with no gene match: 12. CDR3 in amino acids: CSVPGGPNRAQYF. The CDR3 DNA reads TGCAGCGTCCCAGGGGGCCCCAATAGGGCCCAGTACTTC.

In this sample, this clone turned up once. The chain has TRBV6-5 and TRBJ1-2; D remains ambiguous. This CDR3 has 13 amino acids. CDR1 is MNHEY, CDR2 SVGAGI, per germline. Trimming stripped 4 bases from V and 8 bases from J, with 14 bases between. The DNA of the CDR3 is TGTGCCAGCAGTTTGAGCGGGGTAGAAGGCTACACCTTC. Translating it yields CASSLSGVEGYTF.

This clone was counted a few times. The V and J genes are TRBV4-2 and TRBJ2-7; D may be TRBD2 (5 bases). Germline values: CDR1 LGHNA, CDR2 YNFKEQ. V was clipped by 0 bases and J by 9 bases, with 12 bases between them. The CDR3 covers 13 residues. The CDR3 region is CASSQDEGDVQYF. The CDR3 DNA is TGTGCCAGCAGCCAAGATGAGGGCGACGTGCAGTACTTC.

In nucleotides, the CDR3 is TGCGCCAGCAGAGCAGGAGGTAATGAAAAACTGTTTTTT. It is translated as CASRAGGNEKLFF. The chain is built from TRBV5-1 and TRBJ1-4; D unresolved. V was clipped by 5 bases and J by 4 bases, with 9 bases between them. This CDR3 comprises 13 residues. From germline, CDR1 is SGHRS and CDR2 YFSETQ.

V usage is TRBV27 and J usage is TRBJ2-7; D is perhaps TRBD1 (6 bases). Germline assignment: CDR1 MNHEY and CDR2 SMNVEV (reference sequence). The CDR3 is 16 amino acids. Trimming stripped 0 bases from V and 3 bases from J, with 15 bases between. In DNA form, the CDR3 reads TGTGCCAGCAGTTTATCCTCAGGGGCTACTTTCTACGAGCAGTACTTC. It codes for CASSLSSGATFYEQYF.

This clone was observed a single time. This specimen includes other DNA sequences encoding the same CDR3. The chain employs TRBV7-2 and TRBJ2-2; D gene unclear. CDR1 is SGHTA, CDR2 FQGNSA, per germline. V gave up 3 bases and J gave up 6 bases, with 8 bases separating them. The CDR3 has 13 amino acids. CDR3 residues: CASSLTSSGELFF. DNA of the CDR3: TGTGCCAGCAGCTTGACCAGTTCCGGGGAGCTGTTTTTT.

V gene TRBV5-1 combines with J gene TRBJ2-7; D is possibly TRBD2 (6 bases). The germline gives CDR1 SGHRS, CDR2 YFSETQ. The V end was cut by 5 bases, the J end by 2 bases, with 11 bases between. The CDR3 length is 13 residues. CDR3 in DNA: TGCGCCAGCAGTTGGGAGGCCACCTACGAGCAGTACTTC. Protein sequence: CASSWEATYEQYF.

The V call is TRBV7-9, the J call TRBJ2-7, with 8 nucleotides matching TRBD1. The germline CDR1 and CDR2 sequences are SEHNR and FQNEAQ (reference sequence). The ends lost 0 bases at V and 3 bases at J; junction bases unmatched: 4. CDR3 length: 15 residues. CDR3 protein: CASSLATGVRYEQYF. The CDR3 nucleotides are TGTGCCAGCAGCTTAGCGACAGGGGTACGCTACGAGCAGTACTTC. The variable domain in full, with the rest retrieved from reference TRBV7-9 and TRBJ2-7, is DTGVSQNPRHKITKRGQNVTFRCDPISEHNRLYWYRQTLGQGPEFLTYFQNEAQLEKSRLLSDRFSAERPKGSFSTLEIQRTEQGDSAMYLCASSLATGVRYEQYFGPGTRLTVT.

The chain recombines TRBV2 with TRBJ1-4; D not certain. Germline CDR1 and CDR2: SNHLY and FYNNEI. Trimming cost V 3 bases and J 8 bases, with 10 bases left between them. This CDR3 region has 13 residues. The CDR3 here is CASSELTREKLFF. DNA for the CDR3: TGTGCCAGCAGTGAGCTGACTCGGGAAAAACTGTTTTTT.

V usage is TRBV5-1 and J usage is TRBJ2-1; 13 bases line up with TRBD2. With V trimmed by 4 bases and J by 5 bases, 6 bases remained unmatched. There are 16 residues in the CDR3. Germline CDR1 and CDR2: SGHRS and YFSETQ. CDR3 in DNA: TGCGCCAGCAGCGTGGGACTAGCGGGACGTCACAATGAGCAGTTCTTC. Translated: CASSVGLAGRHNEQFF.

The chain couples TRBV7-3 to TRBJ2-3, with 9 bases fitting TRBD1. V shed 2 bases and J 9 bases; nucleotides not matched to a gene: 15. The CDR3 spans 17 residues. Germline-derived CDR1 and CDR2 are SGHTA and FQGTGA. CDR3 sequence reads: CASSLYGTGTPEDTQYF. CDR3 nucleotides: TGTGCCAGCAGCTTATACGGGACAGGGACGCCCGAGGACACGCAGTATTTT.

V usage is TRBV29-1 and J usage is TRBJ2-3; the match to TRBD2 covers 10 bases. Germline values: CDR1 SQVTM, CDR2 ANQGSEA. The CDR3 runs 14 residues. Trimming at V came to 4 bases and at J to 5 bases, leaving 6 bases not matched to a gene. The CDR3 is CSVVVLAGIDTQYF. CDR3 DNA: TGCAGCGTTGTAGTACTAGCGGGGATAGATACGCAGTATTTT.

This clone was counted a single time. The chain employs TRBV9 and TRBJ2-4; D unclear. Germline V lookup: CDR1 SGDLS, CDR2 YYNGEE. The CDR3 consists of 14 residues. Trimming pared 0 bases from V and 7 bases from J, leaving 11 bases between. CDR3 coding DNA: TGTGCCAGCAGCGTAGCTGAGTCCCAGAACATTCAGTACTTC. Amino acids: CASSVAESQNIQYF.

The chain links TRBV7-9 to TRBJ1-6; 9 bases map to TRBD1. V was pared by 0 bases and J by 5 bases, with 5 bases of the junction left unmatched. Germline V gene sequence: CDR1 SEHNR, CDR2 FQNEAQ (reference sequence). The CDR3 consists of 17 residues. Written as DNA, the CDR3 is TGTGCCAGCAGCTTAGCTCACAGGGGGCAGAATAATTCACCCCTCCACTTT. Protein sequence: CASSLAHRGQNNSPLHF.

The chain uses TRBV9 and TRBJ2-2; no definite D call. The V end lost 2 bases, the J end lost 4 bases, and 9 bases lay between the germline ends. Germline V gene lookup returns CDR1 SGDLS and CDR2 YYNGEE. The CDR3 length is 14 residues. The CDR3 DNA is TGTGCCAGCAGCGTCTCAACGGTCACCGGGGAGCTGTTTTTT. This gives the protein CASSVSTVTGELFF.

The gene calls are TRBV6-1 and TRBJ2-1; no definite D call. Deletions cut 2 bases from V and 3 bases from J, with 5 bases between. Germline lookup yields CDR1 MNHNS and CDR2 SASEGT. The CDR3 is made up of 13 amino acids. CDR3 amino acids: CASSEPSYNEQFF. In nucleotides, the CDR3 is TGTGCCAGCAGTGAACCCAGCTACAATGAGCAGTTCTTC.

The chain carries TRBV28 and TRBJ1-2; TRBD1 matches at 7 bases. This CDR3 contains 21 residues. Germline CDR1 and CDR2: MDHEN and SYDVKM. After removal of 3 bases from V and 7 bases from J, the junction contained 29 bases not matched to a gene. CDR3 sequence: CASSLWGFSSQIYEGARGYTF. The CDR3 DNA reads TGTGCCAGCAGTTTGTGGGGGTTTTCTTCACAAATCTATGAGGGGGCGCGTGGCTACACCTTC.

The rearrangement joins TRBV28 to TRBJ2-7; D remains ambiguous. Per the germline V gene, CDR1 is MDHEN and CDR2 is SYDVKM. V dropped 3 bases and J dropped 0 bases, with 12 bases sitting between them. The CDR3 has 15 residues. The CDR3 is CASSFTLGDSYEQYF. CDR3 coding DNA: TGTGCCAGCAGTTTCACCCTTGGCGACTCCTACGAGCAGTACTTC.

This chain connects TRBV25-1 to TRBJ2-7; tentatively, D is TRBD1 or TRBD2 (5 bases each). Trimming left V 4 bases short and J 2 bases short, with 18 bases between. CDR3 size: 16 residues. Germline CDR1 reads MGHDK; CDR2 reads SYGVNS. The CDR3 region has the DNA TGTGCCAGCAGTGGCCGAGTGGGGCGGGTACCCTACGAGCAGTACTTC. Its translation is CASSGRVGRVPYEQYF.

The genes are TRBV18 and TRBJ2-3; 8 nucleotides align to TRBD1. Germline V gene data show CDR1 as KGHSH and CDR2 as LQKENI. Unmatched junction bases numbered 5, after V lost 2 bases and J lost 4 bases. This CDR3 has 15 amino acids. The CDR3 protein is CASSPRTGKADTQYF. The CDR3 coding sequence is TGTGCCAGCTCACCAAGGACAGGGAAAGCAGATACGCAGTATTTT.

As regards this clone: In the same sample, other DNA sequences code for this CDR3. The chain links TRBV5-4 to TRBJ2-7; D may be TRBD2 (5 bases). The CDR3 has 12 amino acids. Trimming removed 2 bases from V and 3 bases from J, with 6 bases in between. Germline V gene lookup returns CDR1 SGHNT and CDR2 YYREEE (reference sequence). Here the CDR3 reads CASSFGSYEQYF. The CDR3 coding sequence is TGTGCCAGCAGCTTTGGGAGCTACGAGCAGTACTTC.